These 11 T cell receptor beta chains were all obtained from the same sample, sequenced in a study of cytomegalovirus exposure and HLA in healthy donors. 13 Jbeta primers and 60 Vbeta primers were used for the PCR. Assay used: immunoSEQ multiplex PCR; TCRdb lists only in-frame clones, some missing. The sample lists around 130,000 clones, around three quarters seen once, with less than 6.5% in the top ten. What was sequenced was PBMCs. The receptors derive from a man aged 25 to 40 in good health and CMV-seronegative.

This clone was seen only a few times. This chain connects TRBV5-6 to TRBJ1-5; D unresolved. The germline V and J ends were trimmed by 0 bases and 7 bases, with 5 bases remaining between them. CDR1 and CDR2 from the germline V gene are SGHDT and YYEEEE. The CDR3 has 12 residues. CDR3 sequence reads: CASSLGEQPQHF. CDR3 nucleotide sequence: TGTGCCAGCAGCTTGGGGGAGCAGCCCCAGCATTTT.

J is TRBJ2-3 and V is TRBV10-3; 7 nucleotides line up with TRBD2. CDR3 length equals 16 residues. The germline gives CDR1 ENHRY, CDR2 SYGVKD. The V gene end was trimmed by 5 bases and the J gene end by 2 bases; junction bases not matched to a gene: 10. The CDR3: CAISSGAGLHTDTQYF. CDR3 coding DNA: TGTGCCATCAGTTCGGGAGCGGGGCTTCACACAGATACGCAGTATTTT.

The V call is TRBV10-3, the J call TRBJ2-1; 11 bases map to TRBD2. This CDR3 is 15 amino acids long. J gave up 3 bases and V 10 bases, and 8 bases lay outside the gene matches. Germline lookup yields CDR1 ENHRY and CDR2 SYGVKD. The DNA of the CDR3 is TGTGCCACCGTCTTGGGACTAGCGGACTACAATGAGCAGTTCTTC. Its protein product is CATVLGLADYNEQFF.

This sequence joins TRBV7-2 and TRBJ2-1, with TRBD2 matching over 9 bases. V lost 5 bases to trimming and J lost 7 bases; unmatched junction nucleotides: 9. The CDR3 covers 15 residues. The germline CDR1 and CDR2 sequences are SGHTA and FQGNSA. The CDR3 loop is CASSTSGGHVNEQFF. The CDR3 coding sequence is TGTGCCAGCAGCACCAGCGGGGGGCACGTGAATGAGCAGTTCTTC.

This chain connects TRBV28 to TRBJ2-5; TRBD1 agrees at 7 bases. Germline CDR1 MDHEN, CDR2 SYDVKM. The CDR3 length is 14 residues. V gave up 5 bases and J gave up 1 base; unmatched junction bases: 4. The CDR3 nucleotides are TGTGCCAGCAGTCCCCGGACAGGCCAAGAGACCCAGTACTTC. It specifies CASSPRTGQETQYF.

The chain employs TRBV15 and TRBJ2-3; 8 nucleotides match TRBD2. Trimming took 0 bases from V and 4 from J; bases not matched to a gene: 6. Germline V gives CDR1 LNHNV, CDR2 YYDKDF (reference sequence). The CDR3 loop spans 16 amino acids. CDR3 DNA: TGTGCCACCAGCAGAGAAGCGGGAGATAGCGCAGATACGCAGTATTTT. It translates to CATSREAGDSADTQYF.

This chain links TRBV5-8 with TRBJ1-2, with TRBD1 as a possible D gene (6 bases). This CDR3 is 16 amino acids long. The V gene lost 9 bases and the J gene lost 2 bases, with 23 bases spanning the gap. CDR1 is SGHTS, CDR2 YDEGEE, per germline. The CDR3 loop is CANPRQAVYENYGYTF. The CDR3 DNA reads TGTGCCAACCCTCGACAGGCTGTCTACGAAAACTATGGCTACACCTTC.

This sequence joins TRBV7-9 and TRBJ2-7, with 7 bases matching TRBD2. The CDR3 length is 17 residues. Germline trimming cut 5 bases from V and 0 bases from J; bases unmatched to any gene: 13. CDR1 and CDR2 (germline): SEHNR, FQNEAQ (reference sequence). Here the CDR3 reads CASSPLGVGGNSYEQYF. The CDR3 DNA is TGTGCCAGCAGCCCGCTAGGCGTCGGGGGGAACTCCTACGAGCAGTACTTC.

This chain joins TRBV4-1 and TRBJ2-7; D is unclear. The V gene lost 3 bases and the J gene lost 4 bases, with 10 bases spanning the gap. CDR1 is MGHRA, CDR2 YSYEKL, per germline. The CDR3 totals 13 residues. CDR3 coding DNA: TGCGCCAGCAGCCATAACGGAGAATACGAGCAGTACTTC. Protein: CASSHNGEYEQYF.

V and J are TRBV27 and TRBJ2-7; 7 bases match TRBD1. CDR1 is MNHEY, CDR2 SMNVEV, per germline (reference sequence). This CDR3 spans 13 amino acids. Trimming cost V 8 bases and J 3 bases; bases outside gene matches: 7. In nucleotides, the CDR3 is TGTGCCAGCGGCCCGGGACAGATCTACGAGCAGTACTTC. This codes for CASGPGQIYEQYF.

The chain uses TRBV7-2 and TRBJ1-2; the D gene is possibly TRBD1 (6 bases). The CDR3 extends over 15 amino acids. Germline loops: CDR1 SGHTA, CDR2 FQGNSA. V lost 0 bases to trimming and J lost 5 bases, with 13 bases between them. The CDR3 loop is CASSLALRGRYGYTF. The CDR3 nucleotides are TGTGCCAGCAGCTTAGCCCTCAGGGGCCGTTATGGCTACACCTTC. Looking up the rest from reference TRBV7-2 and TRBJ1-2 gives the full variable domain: GAGVSQSPSNKVTEKGKDVELRCDPISGHTALYWYRQSLGQGLEFLIYFQGNSAPDKSGLPSDRFSAERTGGSVSTLTIQRTQQEDSAVYLCASSLALRGRYGYTFGSGTRLTVV.